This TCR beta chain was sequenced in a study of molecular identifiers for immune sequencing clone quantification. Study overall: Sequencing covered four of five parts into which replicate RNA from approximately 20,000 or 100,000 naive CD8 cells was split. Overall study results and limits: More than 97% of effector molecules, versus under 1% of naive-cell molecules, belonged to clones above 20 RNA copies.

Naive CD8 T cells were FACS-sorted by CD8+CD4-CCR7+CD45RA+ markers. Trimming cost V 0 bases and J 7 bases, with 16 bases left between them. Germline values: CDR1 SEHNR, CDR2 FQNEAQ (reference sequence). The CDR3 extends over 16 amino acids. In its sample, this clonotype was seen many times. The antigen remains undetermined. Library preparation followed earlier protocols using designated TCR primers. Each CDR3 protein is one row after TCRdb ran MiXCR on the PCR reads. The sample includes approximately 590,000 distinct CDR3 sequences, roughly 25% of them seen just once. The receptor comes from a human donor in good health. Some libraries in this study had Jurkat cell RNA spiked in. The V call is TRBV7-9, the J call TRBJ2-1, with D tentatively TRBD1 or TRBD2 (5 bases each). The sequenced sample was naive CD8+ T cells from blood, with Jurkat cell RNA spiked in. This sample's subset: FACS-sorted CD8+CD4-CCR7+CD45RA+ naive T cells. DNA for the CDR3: TGTGCCAGCAGCTTAGCTTTTGGGGCCCGAGGGAATGAGCAGTTCTTC. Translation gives CASSLAFGARGNEQFF.